Listed below are T cell receptor beta chains from one sample, sequenced in a study of cytomegalovirus exposure and HLA in healthy donors. Here immunoSEQ multiplex PCR was the method, and the copy in TCRdb shows in-frame clones only, minus some. The sample lists roughly 150,000 clones, about 85% occurring once. The sequencing sample was made of PBMCs. The receptors stem from a man aged 25-45 years in good health and CMV-seropositive. The CDR3 runs from the conserved cysteine through the conserved F or W. The D gene is left open where the match is weak. Not all rows give a size; the values are once, few, many and, for expanded clones, a class.

j_gene: TRBJ2-1; abundance: NA; len: 14; d_gene: NA; v_gene: TRBV7-9; CDR3aa: CASSLPRLYNEQFF; CDR3nt: TGTGCCAGCAGCTTACCCAGGTTATACAATGAGCAGTTCTTC
j_gene: TRBJ1-1; abundance: NA; len: 16; d_gene: NA; v_gene: TRBV19; CDR3aa: CASSIGRGLMNTEAFF; CDR3nt: TGTGCCAGTAGTATAGGGAGGGGACTAATGAACACTGAAGCTTTCTTT
j_gene: TRBJ2-7; abundance: NA; len: 16; d_gene: TRBD2; v_gene: TRBV19; CDR3aa: CASSLRVVAGEFEQYF; CDR3nt: TGTGCCAGTAGCCTCCGGGTAGTAGCGGGGGAATTCGAGCAGTACTTC
j_gene: TRBJ2-7; abundance: NA; len: 11; d_gene: NA; v_gene: TRBV27; CDR3aa: CASSLNGEQYF; CDR3nt: TGTGCCAGCAGCCTTAACGGCGAGCAGTACTTC
j_gene: TRBJ2-4; abundance: NA; len: 18; d_gene: TRBD2; v_gene: TRBV7-2; CDR3aa: CASSSGTSGAGSMSIQYF; CDR3nt: TGTGCCAGCAGCTCGGGGACTAGCGGGGCTGGCTCTATGAGCATTCAGTACTTC
j_gene: TRBJ2-6; abundance: NA; len: 16; d_gene: NA; v_gene: TRBV5-1; CDR3aa: CASSLTVSSGANVLTF; CDR3nt: TGCGCCAGCAGCTTGACAGTCTCTTCTGGGGCCAACGTCCTGACTTTC
j_gene: TRBJ2-1; abundance: NA; len: 15; d_gene: TRBD2; v_gene: TRBV9; CDR3aa: CASSASGSPYNEQFF; CDR3nt: TGTGCCAGCAGCGCGAGCGGGAGCCCCTACAATGAGCAGTTCTTC
j_gene: TRBJ1-6; abundance: NA; len: 15; d_gene: NA; v_gene: TRBV2; CDR3aa: CASIRDWQGNSPLHF; CDR3nt: TGTGCCAGCATAAGGGACTGGCAGGGTAATTCACCCCTCCACTTT
j_gene: TRBJ1-1; abundance: few; len: 11; d_gene: NA; v_gene: TRBV6-5; CDR3aa: CASVAHTEAFF; CDR3nt: TGTGCCAGCGTGGCTCACACTGAAGCTTTCTTT
j_gene: TRBJ1-1; abundance: NA; len: 16; d_gene: TRBD1; v_gene: TRBV11-2; CDR3aa: CASSSDLGTGGRLAFF; CDR3nt: TGTGCCAGCAGCTCCGATCTGGGGACAGGGGGAAGGTTAGCTTTCTTT
j_gene: TRBJ1-5; abundance: few; len: 15; d_gene: NA; v_gene: TRBV19; CDR3aa: CASSRGRSGNQPQHF; CDR3nt: TGTGCCAGTAGTAGGGGCAGAAGCGGCAATCAGCCCCAGCATTTT
j_gene: TRBJ2-5; abundance: NA; len: 20; d_gene: TRBD2; v_gene: TRBV4-3; CDR3aa: CASSQDLKLAYRRYQETQYF; CDR3nt: TGCGCCAGCAGCCAAGATCTAAAACTAGCGTACCGGAGGTACCAAGAGACCCAGTACTTC
j_gene: TRBJ1-1; abundance: NA; len: 14; d_gene: NA; v_gene: TRBV18; CDR3aa: CASSPLQANTEAFF; CDR3nt: TGTGCCAGCTCACCCCTACAGGCGAACACTGAAGCTTTCTTT
j_gene: TRBJ1-5; abundance: NA; len: 16; d_gene: NA; v_gene: TRBV4-2; CDR3aa: CASSQDVRTFNQPQHF; CDR3nt: TGTGCCAGCAGCCAAGATGTACGGACATTCAATCAGCCCCAGCATTTT
j_gene: TRBJ1-4; abundance: NA; len: 14; d_gene: TRBD1; v_gene: TRBV5-1; CDR3aa: CASSFTGGDEKLFF; CDR3nt: TGCGCCAGCAGCTTTACAGGGGGTGATGAAAAACTGTTTTTT
j_gene: TRBJ1-5; abundance: NA; len: 17; d_gene: TRBD1; v_gene: TRBV11-2; CDR3aa: CASSWGQDRGSNQPQHF; CDR3nt: TGTGCCAGCAGCTGGGGTCAGGACAGGGGTAGCAATCAGCCCCAGCATTTT
j_gene: TRBJ2-5; abundance: NA; len: 14; d_gene: TRBD1; v_gene: TRBV11-2; CDR3aa: CASSLEGQGAIHHF; CDR3nt: TGTGCCAGCAGCTTAGAGGGACAGGGGGCAATTCACCACTTC
j_gene: TRBJ1-1; abundance: few; len: 12; d_gene: NA; v_gene: TRBV19; CDR3aa: CASTRHNTEAFF; CDR3nt: TGTGCCAGTACCAGACACAACACTGAAGCTTTCTTT
j_gene: TRBJ2-2; abundance: NA; len: 16; d_gene: TRBD2; v_gene: TRBV7-9; CDR3aa: CASSPWTSGRIGELFF; CDR3nt: TGTGCCAGCAGCCCATGGACTAGCGGGAGGATCGGGGAGCTGTTTTTT
j_gene: TRBJ2-5; abundance: NA; len: 15; d_gene: NA; v_gene: TRBV11-2; CDR3aa: CASSRGRGREETQYF; CDR3nt: TGTGCCAGCAGCCGCGGACGGGGAAGAGAGGAGACCCAGTACTTC
j_gene: TRBJ1-1; abundance: NA; len: 18; d_gene: TRBD1; v_gene: TRBV5-8; CDR3aa: CASSFGPRGSFLHTEAFF; CDR3nt: TGTGCCAGCAGCTTTGGACCCAGGGGGTCCTTCCTGCACACTGAAGCTTTCTTT
j_gene: TRBJ2-1; abundance: NA; len: 14; d_gene: TRBD2; v_gene: TRBV29-1; CDR3aa: CSVGASGSRDEQFF; CDR3nt: TGCAGCGTTGGCGCTAGCGGGAGTAGGGATGAGCAGTTCTTC
j_gene: TRBJ2-3; abundance: NA; len: 15; d_gene: TRBD2; v_gene: TRBV5-4; CDR3aa: CASKPGTSGTDTQYF; CDR3nt: TGTGCCAGCAAACCCGGGACTAGCGGCACAGATACGCAGTATTTT
j_gene: TRBJ1-1; abundance: NA; len: 14; d_gene: TRBD1; v_gene: TRBV11-2; CDR3aa: CASSLVGGGTEAFF; CDR3nt: TGTGCCAGCAGCTTAGTAGGGGGCGGCACTGAAGCTTTCTTT
j_gene: TRBJ1-2; abundance: NA; len: 14; d_gene: NA; v_gene: TRBV29-1; CDR3aa: CSVEDRAFSYGYTF; CDR3nt: TGCAGCGTTGAAGACAGGGCGTTCTCCTATGGCTACACCTTC
j_gene: TRBJ2-7; abundance: NA; len: 13; d_gene: NA; v_gene: TRBV2; CDR3aa: CASSVIATYEQYF; CDR3nt: TGTGCCAGCAGTGTTATCGCGACCTACGAGCAGTACTTC
j_gene: TRBJ2-3; abundance: once; len: 17; d_gene: TRBD1; v_gene: TRBV5-4; CDR3aa: CASSVLPGQSSTDTQYF; CDR3nt: TGTGCCAGCAGCGTACTACCGGGACAGAGTAGCACAGATACGCAGTATTTT
j_gene: TRBJ2-5; abundance: NA; len: 13; d_gene: NA; v_gene: TRBV5-1; CDR3aa: CASSFESRETQYF; CDR3nt: TGCGCCAGCAGCTTCGAGAGCAGGGAGACCCAGTACTTC
j_gene: TRBJ2-1; abundance: NA; len: 15; d_gene: TRBD2; v_gene: TRBV7-2; CDR3aa: CASSRIAGRYNEQFF; CDR3nt: TGTGCCAGCAGCAGGATAGCGGGGAGGTACAATGAGCAGTTCTTC
j_gene: TRBJ2-3; abundance: NA; len: 16; d_gene: TRBD2; v_gene: TRBV12-5; CDR3aa: CASASGRGGRTDTQYF; CDR3nt: TGTGCTAGTGCCTCCGGCCGGGGCGGGAGGACAGATACGCAGTATTTT
j_gene: TRBJ2-2; abundance: NA; len: 13; d_gene: NA; v_gene: TRBV11-2; CDR3aa: CASSPVNTGELFF; CDR3nt: TGTGCCAGCAGTCCGGTGAACACCGGGGAGCTGTTTTTT
j_gene: TRBJ2-7; abundance: NA; len: 14; d_gene: NA; v_gene: TRBV9; CDR3aa: CASSVGPDIYEQYF; CDR3nt: TGTGCCAGCAGCGTAGGTCCAGACATTTACGAGCAGTACTTC
j_gene: TRBJ1-1; abundance: NA; len: 14; d_gene: NA; v_gene: TRBV6-1; CDR3aa: CASSVIGGGTEAFF; CDR3nt: TGTGCCAGCAGTGTCATTGGGGGGGGCACTGAAGCTTTCTTT
j_gene: TRBJ2-1; abundance: once; len: 18; d_gene: TRBD1; v_gene: TRBV25-1; CDR3aa: CASSEWETGGADESEQFF; CDR3nt: TGTGCCAGCAGTGAATGGGAGACAGGGGGCGCAGATGAGAGTGAGCAGTTCTTC
j_gene: TRBJ1-4; abundance: few; len: 14; d_gene: TRBD1; v_gene: TRBV23-1; CDR3aa: CASSLYRGREKLFF; CDR3nt: TGCGCCAGCAGTCTCTACAGGGGGCGGGAAAAACTGTTTTTT
j_gene: TRBJ2-5; abundance: NA; len: 15; d_gene: NA; v_gene: TRBV19; CDR3aa: CASTRTAGYQETQYF; CDR3nt: TGTGCCAGTACCAGAACTGCAGGGTACCAAGAGACCCAGTACTTC
j_gene: TRBJ1-5; abundance: few; len: 15; d_gene: TRBD1; v_gene: TRBV7-2; CDR3aa: CASSFTGGGPQPQHF; CDR3nt: TGTGCCAGCAGCTTCACAGGGGGCGGCCCTCAGCCCCAGCATTTT
j_gene: TRBJ2-7; abundance: NA; len: 14; d_gene: TRBD2; v_gene: TRBV4-2; CDR3aa: CASSSRLASYEQYF; CDR3nt: TGTGCCAGCAGCTCCCGACTAGCCTCCTACGAGCAGTACTTC
j_gene: TRBJ1-2; abundance: NA; len: 15; d_gene: TRBD1; v_gene: TRBV5-4; CDR3aa: CASSSDRLGNYGYTF; CDR3nt: TGTGCCAGCAGCTCGGACAGGTTGGGGAACTATGGCTACACCTTC
j_gene: TRBJ2-7; abundance: NA; len: 14; d_gene: TRBD1; v_gene: TRBV4-1; CDR3aa: CASSPPDRMNEQYF; CDR3nt: TGCGCCAGCAGCCCCCCGGACAGGATGAACGAGCAGTACTTC
j_gene: TRBJ2-1; abundance: NA; len: 14; d_gene: NA; v_gene: TRBV9; CDR3aa: CASSRGGTYNEQFF; CDR3nt: TGTGCCAGCAGCAGGGGGGGGACCTACAATGAGCAGTTCTTC
j_gene: TRBJ1-4; abundance: NA; len: 14; d_gene: TRBD1; v_gene: TRBV7-9; CDR3aa: CASSDRGIQEKLFF; CDR3nt: TGTGCCAGCAGCGACAGGGGAATACAGGAAAAACTGTTTTTT
j_gene: TRBJ2-7; abundance: NA; len: 13; d_gene: NA; v_gene: TRBV6-5; CDR3aa: CASRQLSVYEQYF; CDR3nt: TGTGCCAGCAGACAGTTATCAGTCTACGAGCAGTACTTC
j_gene: TRBJ1-1; abundance: NA; len: 14; d_gene: NA; v_gene: TRBV18; CDR3aa: CASSPPTYPTEAFF; CDR3nt: TGTGCCAGCTCACCACCCACCTATCCAACTGAAGCTTTCTTT
j_gene: TRBJ1-4; abundance: NA; len: 15; d_gene: NA; v_gene: TRBV5-1; CDR3aa: CASSLTGPTNEKLFF; CDR3nt: TGCGCCAGCAGCTTGACAGGTCCGACTAATGAAAAACTGTTTTTT
j_gene: TRBJ2-2; abundance: NA; len: 12; d_gene: NA; v_gene: TRBV6-5; CDR3aa: CASSPYTGELFF; CDR3nt: TGTGCCAGCAGTCCTTACACCGGGGAGCTGTTTTTT
j_gene: TRBJ2-7; abundance: NA; len: 15; d_gene: NA; v_gene: TRBV9; CDR3aa: CASSVAAGLNYEQYF; CDR3nt: TGTGCCAGCAGCGTAGCGGCAGGGCTTAACTACGAGCAGTACTTC
j_gene: TRBJ1-1; abundance: NA; len: 14; d_gene: NA; v_gene: TRBV9; CDR3aa: CASSVGGRGTEAFF; CDR3nt: TGTGCCAGCAGCGTAGGGGGGCGCGGGACTGAAGCTTTCTTT
j_gene: TRBJ1-2; abundance: NA; len: 15; d_gene: TRBD1; v_gene: TRBV18; CDR3aa: CASSTPGTEYGGYTF; CDR3nt: TGTGCCAGCTCAACCCCCGGGACAGAATATGGTGGCTACACCTTC
j_gene: TRBJ2-7; abundance: NA; len: 12; d_gene: NA; v_gene: TRBV7-6; CDR3aa: CASSSSSYEQYF; CDR3nt: TGTGCCAGCAGCAGTAGCTCCTACGAGCAGTACTTC
j_gene: TRBJ1-1; abundance: NA; len: 16; d_gene: TRBD1; v_gene: TRBV19; CDR3aa: CASRRHDRGMNTEAFF; CDR3nt: TGTGCCAGTAGACGCCACGACAGGGGGATGAACACTGAAGCTTTCTTT